The 18 T cell receptor beta chains below all came from one sample that was sequenced in a study of T cell repertoires in cytomegalovirus infection. TCRdb fed the reads into MiXCR, producing one record per CDR3 protein. The sample carries some 300,000 distinct CDR3 sequences, 15% to 20% recorded once. The sample taken for sequencing was PBMCs. The receptors shown here come from a human donor in good health (CMV status not recorded). Some clones in this sample may be carry-over from other donors' samples.

The chain is built from TRBV3-1 and TRBJ2-7; D ambiguous. CDR1 and CDR2 (germline): LGHDT, YNNKEL (reference sequence). CDR3 length equals 14 residues. Trimming took 0 bases from V and 2 from J, leaving 8 bases between them. CDR3 DNA sequence: TGTGCCAGCAGCCAAGATAACAGTGCCTACGAGCAGTACTTC. Translated: CASSQDNSAYEQYF.

The chain recombines TRBV7-9 with TRBJ2-7; D is uncertain. CDR1 is SEHNR, CDR2 FQNEAQ, per germline (reference sequence). Deletions cut 8 bases from V and 2 bases from J, with 13 bases between. The CDR3 extends over 13 amino acids. The DNA of the CDR3 is TGTGCCAGCGGCTCCGACCTTACCTACGAGCAGTACTTC. Translation gives CASGSDLTYEQYF.

V usage is TRBV15 and J usage is TRBJ1-1; D gene unclear. Germline V gives CDR1 LNHNV, CDR2 YYDKDF (reference sequence). V lost 3 bases and J lost 4, with 12 bases in between. The CDR3 is made up of 14 amino acids. The CDR3 protein is CATSRSPGATEAFF. The CDR3 region has the DNA TGTGCCACCAGCAGGTCGCCAGGCGCCACTGAAGCTTTCTTT.

The V call is TRBV3-1, the J call TRBJ2-2, with unresolved D. The V end was cut by 1 base, the J end by 1 base, with 10 bases between. The CDR3 runs to 16 residues. Germline V gene sequence: CDR1 LGHDT, CDR2 YNNKEL (reference sequence). The CDR3, as DNA: TGTGCCAGCAGCCAAGGGGAACGCCGGAACACCGGGGAGCTGTTTTTT. Its translation: CASSQGERRNTGELFF.

This clonotype was counted between two and nine times. The J gene is TRBJ2-7, the V gene TRBV7-6; weak D call: TRBD1 (6 bases). The CDR3 extends over 12 amino acids. Germline values: CDR1 SGHVS, CDR2 FNYEAQ. Trimming cost V 6 bases and J 6 bases, with 12 bases left between them. The CDR3 here is CASRAQGAEQYF. CDR3 nucleotides: TGTGCCAGCAGGGCACAGGGTGCCGAGCAGTACTTC.

This clonotype has at least ten counts. The chain recombines TRBV11-2 with TRBJ1-6; D is undetermined. V lost 0 bases, J lost 7 bases, and 13 bases lay in between. The CDR3 has 16 amino acids. Germline V gene sequence: CDR1 SGHAT, CDR2 FQNNGV. The CDR3 coding sequence is TGTGCCAGCAGCTTAGAGAGGCCGGGAGCCAATTCACCCCTCCACTTT. Translation: CASSLERPGANSPLHF. Filled out from reference TRBV11-2 and TRBJ1-6, the complete variable domain reads EAGVAQSPRYKIIEKRQSVAFWCNPISGHATLYWYQQILGQGPKLLIQFQNNGVVDDSQLPKDRFSAERLKGVDSTLKIQPAKLEDSAVYLCASSLERPGANSPLHFGNGTRLTVT.

This clonotype has at least ten counts. The rearrangement uses TRBV7-6 and TRBJ2-3; D gene unclear. Germline CDR1 SGHVS, CDR2 FNYEAQ. With 4 bases removed from V and 6 bases from J, the gap between germline ends came to 11 bases. The CDR3 totals 13 residues. In DNA form, the CDR3 reads TGTGCCAGCAGCTGGTCTGAAGGGGATACGCAGTATTTT. It is translated as CASSWSEGDTQYF.

This clonotype was observed a handful of times. The genes are TRBV29-1 and TRBJ2-3, with 7 bases identical to TRBD1. Germline V gene lookup returns CDR1 SQVTM and CDR2 ANQGSEA. After removal of 5 bases from V and 4 bases from J, the junction contained 9 bases not matched to a gene. The CDR3 runs to 14 residues. The CDR3 is CSVSPTGLADTQYF. For the CDR3, the DNA is TGCAGCGTTTCGCCGACAGGGTTGGCAGATACGCAGTATTTT.

There are many counts of this clonotype. This chain connects TRBV5-1 to TRBJ2-1; possible D gene TRBD2, 7 bases. Germline V CDR1 and CDR2: SGHRS, YFSETQ. This CDR3 has 13 amino acids. V lost 1 base to trimming and J lost 9 bases, with 11 bases between them. The chain's CDR3 is CASSLMGGGEQFF. In nucleotides, the CDR3 is TGCGCCAGCAGCTTGATGGGAGGGGGTGAGCAGTTCTTC. The entire variable domain, with the rest obtained from reference TRBV5-1 and TRBJ2-1, is as follows: KAGVTQTPRYLIKTRGQQVTLSCSPISGHRSVSWYQQTPGQGLQFLFEYFSETQRNKGNFPGRFSGRQFSNSRSEMNVSTLELGDSALYLCASSLMGGGEQFFGPGTRLTVL.

The chain is built from TRBV28 and TRBJ2-3; 7 bases line up with TRBD1. This CDR3 is 14 amino acids long. From germline, CDR1 is MDHEN and CDR2 SYDVKM. V dropped 4 bases and J dropped 5; count of bases not matched to a gene: 6. The CDR3 coding sequence is TGTGCCAGCAGTTCGGACAGGAGTGGAGATACGCAGTATTTT. Amino acids: CASSSDRSGDTQYF.

This clonotype was counted a few times. This sequence joins TRBV28 and TRBJ2-7; the D call may be TRBD1 or TRBD2 (5 bases each). The V gene's germline CDR1 is MDHEN and CDR2 SYDVKM. The CDR3 loop spans 15 amino acids. V lost 5 bases to trimming and J lost 7 bases, with 21 bases between them. CDR3 protein: CASSRAGTDPLEQYF. Here the CDR3 DNA reads TGTGCCAGCAGTAGGGCAGGGACGGATCCTCTGGAGCAGTACTTC.

This clonotype was seen a few times. This sequence joins TRBV12-3 or TRBV12-4 and TRBJ1-2; D remains ambiguous. The CDR3 has 15 amino acids. Deletions cut 5 bases from V and 5 bases from J, with 18 bases between. CDR3 DNA sequence: TGTGCCAGCAGTCCCCCGCCAAATGGTATATATGGCTACACCTTC. Translation: CASSPPPNGIYGYTF.

This clonotype was seen repeatedly, ten times or more. V is TRBV7-8 and J is TRBJ2-7; 8 nucleotides align to TRBD1. Germline CDR1 SGHVS, CDR2 FQNEAQ. The CDR3 is 15 amino acids. Germline trimming cut 0 bases from V and 0 bases from J; bases unmatched to any gene: 1. In DNA, the CDR3 is TGTGCCAGCAGCTTAGCCGGGACAGGCTCCTACGAGCAGTACTTC. Translated: CASSLAGTGSYEQYF. The full variable domain, rest sourced from reference TRBV7-8 and TRBJ2-7, is GAGVSQSPRYKVAKRGQDVALRCDPISGHVSLFWYQQALGQGPEFLTYFQNEAQLDKSGLPSDRFFAERPEGSVSTLKIQRTQQEDSAVYLCASSLAGTGSYEQYFGPGTRLTVT.

This chain uses TRBV20-1 with TRBJ1-5; D is possibly TRBD1 (6 bases). The V end lost 4 bases, the J end lost 6 bases, and 19 bases lay between the germline ends. The CDR3 length is 15 residues. Germline V lookup: CDR1 DFQATT, CDR2 SNEGSKA (reference sequence). The CDR3 DNA follows: TGCAGTGCTACTTATACGGGGGCTGGCAGTCAGCCCCAGCATTTT. Amino acids: CSATYTGAGSQPQHF.

This clonotype was seen a few times. The V gene is TRBV19, the J gene TRBJ2-3; TRBD1 or TRBD2 may be the D gene (5 bases each). The CDR3 length is 14 residues. V was trimmed by 4 bases and J by 2 bases, leaving 10 bases between them. Per the germline V gene, CDR1 is LNHDA and CDR2 is SQIVND (reference sequence). CDR3 in amino acids: CASSTGRHTDTQYF. The CDR3 nucleotides are TGTGCCAGTAGTACGGGACGGCACACAGATACGCAGTATTTT.

This clonotype has at least ten counts. V and J are TRBV7-9 and TRBJ1-6; D ambiguous. V was shortened by 7 bases and J by 9 bases, with 13 bases between the two germline ends. From germline, CDR1 is SEHNR and CDR2 FQNEAQ (reference sequence). The CDR3 covers 13 residues. The CDR3: CASTNFFGSPLHF. DNA of the CDR3: TGTGCCAGCACCAATTTTTTTGGTTCACCCCTCCACTTT. Full variable domain (remainder filled in from reference TRBV7-9 and TRBJ1-6): DTGVSQNPRHKITKRGQNVTFRCDPISEHNRLYWYRQTLGQGPEFLTYFQNEAQLEKSRLLSDRFSAERPKGSFSTLEIQRTEQGDSAMYLCASTNFFGSPLHFGNGTRLTVT.

This chain connects TRBV7-8 to TRBJ1-1; TRBD1 is a possible D gene (6 bases). Germline V CDR1 and CDR2: SGHVS, FQNEAQ. Trimming took off 5 bases at V and 5 bases at J, with 18 bases between the two ends. The CDR3 spans 15 residues. The CDR3 DNA reads as TGTGCCAGCAGCCTACACCAACAGGGTAGGACTGAAGCTTTCTTT. This encodes CASSLHQQGRTEAFF.

The chain recombines TRBV7-2 with TRBJ2-1; 9 bases match TRBD2. The V segment lost 3 bases and the J segment 9 bases; nucleotides outside the gene matches: 12. Looked up from germline, CDR1 is SGHTA and CDR2 is FQGNSA. This CDR3 is built from 16 residues. DNA for the CDR3: TGTGCCAGCAGCTTGGGTTTGGGAGCGGGGGGCAGTGAGCAGTTCTTC. It codes for CASSLGLGAGGSEQFF.